This TCR beta chain was recovered during a study of CD8+CD57+ T cells in acquired aplastic anemia. Overall study findings and caveats: The same twenty-nine CD8+ CDR3 sequences occurred in patients and in controls.

Germline CDR1 is SNHLY and CDR2 is FYNNEI. The trim removed 11 bases at V and 5 bases at J, leaving 9 bases unmatched. The CDR3 is 14 amino acids. Genomic DNA, serving as template, underwent TCR beta VDJ and CDR3 profiling. Each CDR3 protein gets one entry after TCRdb re-called the reads with MiXCR. This sample has 100,000 to 150,000 distinct CDR3 sequences; 48% occur once, and the top ten carry about 2.5%. Details on this clonotype: The antigen is not known.

The chain combines TRBV2 with TRBJ1-6; 7 bases map to TRBD1. The TCR sequence derives from a human donor in good health, serving as a control. Sequenced: sorted CD4+, CD8+, or CD8+CD57+ T cells (not recorded which) from PBMCs. This CDR3 reads CACAGQHHNSPLHF. The CDR3, as DNA: TGTGCCTGCGCGGGACAGCACCATAATTCACCCCTCCACTTT.